The 7 T cell receptor beta chains below were found in one sample sequenced in a study of T-cell reconstitution after alpha-beta-depleted transplantation in children. Preparation of the TCRbeta library used unique molecular identifiers. TCRdb redid the calling of the PCR reads with MiXCR, one entry per CDR3 protein. The sample consists of 500,000 to 650,000 distinct CDR3 sequences, 9.5% to 12% of them appearing once. The sequencing used PBMCs, mostly from graft donor cells, collected 180 days after TCRalphabeta/CD19-depleted stem cell transplant. The origin of the receptors is a female patient younger than 10 who had a stem cell transplant for aplastic anemia, so the T cells may come from the graft donor.

The chain carries TRBV5-1 and TRBJ1-4; D remains unclear. The CDR3 length is 15 residues. With 2 bases removed from V and 0 bases from J, the gap between germline ends came to 8 bases. Germline CDR1 reads SGHRS; CDR2 reads YFSETQ. For the CDR3, the DNA is TGCGCCAGCAGCTTATGGGAAGCAACTAATGAAAAACTGTTTTTT. The encoded protein is CASSLWEATNEKLFF.

J is TRBJ2-7 and V is TRBV5-5; D might be TRBD2 (6 bases). Germline lookup yields CDR1 SGHKS and CDR2 YYEKEE (reference sequence). The length of the CDR3 is 16 residues. Trimming took off 0 bases at V and 3 bases at J, with 16 bases between the two ends. CDR3 bases: TGTGCCAGCAGCTTGGCTGCGGGAATAGTGAACTACGAGCAGTACTTC. Translation: CASSLAAGIVNYEQYF.

This clonotype came up a few times. J is TRBJ1-2 and V is TRBV14; unclear D gene. The germline CDR1 and CDR2 sequences are SGHDN and FVKESK. V was pared by 2 bases and J by 4 bases, with 14 bases between. CDR3 length: 15 amino acids. CDR3 amino acids: CASSQSGALGYGYTF. Written as DNA, the CDR3 is TGTGCCAGCAGCCAATCCGGCGCATTGGGCTATGGCTACACCTTC.

This clonotype was detected only a few times. The chain couples TRBV29-1 to TRBJ2-2, with a tentative D call TRBD1 (6 bases). Trimming took off 6 bases at V and 1 base at J, with 9 bases between the two ends. The germline V gene has CDR1 SQVTM and CDR2 ANQGSEA. CDR3 length equals 13 residues. CDR3 nucleotide sequence: TGCAGCGTCCACAGGGAGAACACCGGGGAGCTGTTTTTT. This codes for CSVHRENTGELFF.

This clonotype was seen only a few times. This sequence joins TRBV12-3 or TRBV12-4 and TRBJ1-4; D remains ambiguous. Trimming removed 7 bases at V and 10 bases at J, with 10 bases between. The CDR3 consists of 11 residues. As DNA, the CDR3 is TGTGCCAGCAAGATCGGAGCAAAACTGTTTTTT. Protein product: CASKIGAKLFF.

This chain joins TRBV12-3 or TRBV12-4 and TRBJ1-2; unclear D gene. V lost 7 bases and J lost 3, with 9 bases in between. The CDR3 runs 12 residues. This CDR3 reads CASNGPYYGYTF. The CDR3, as DNA: TGTGCCAGCAACGGACCGTACTATGGCTACACCTTC.

This clonotype was detected a few times. The V gene is TRBV6-2 or TRBV6-3, the J gene TRBJ2-3, with a weak D call TRBD1 (5 bases). V was trimmed by 7 bases and J by 6 bases, leaving 8 bases between them. The CDR3 is made up of 11 amino acids. Germline CDR1 reads MNHEY; CDR2 reads SVGEGT. The DNA for the CDR3 is TGTGCCAGCAAACACAGGGATACGCAGTATTTT. Residues: CASKHRDTQYF.